This TCR beta chain was identified during a study of cytomegalovirus exposure and HLA in healthy donors. The CDR3 is 13 residues long. The germline V gene has CDR1 MNHEY and CDR2 SMNVEV (reference sequence). Trimming removed 2 bases from V and 8 bases from J, with 12 bases in between. The PCR employed 60 Vbeta primers together with 13 Jbeta primers. The data were produced by immunoSEQ multiplex PCR, yet TCRdb's version contains in-frame clones alone and is incomplete. The sample includes about 170,000 clones, around 80% of them seen just once. The TCR was taken from a female donor in good health and CMV-seronegative. Sequenced input: PBMCs. The chain uses TRBV27 and TRBJ1-2; TRBD1 is a possible D gene (5 bases). CDR3 DNA: TGTGCCAGCAGTTTAGTGGGAGGGGACGGCTACACCTTC. Its protein product is CASSLVGGDGYTF.